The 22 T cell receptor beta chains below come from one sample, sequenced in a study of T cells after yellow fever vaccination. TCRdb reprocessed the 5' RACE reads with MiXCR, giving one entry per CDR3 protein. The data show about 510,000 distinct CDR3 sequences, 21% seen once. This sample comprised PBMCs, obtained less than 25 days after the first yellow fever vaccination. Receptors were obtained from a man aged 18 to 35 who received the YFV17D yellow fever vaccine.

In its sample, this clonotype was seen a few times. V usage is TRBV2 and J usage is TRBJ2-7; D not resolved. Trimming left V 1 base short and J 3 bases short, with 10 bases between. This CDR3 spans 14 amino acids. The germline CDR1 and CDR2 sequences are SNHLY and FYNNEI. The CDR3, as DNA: TGTGCCAGCAGTGAAGGGTTGAGAATCTACGAGCAGTACTTC. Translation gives CASSEGLRIYEQYF.

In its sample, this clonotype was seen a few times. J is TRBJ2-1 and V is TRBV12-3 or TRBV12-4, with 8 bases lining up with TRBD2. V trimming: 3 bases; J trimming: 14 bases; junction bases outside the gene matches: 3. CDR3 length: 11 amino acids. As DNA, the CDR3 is TGTGCCAGCAGTTTCGGTAGCGGGGAGTTCTTC. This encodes CASSFGSGEFF.

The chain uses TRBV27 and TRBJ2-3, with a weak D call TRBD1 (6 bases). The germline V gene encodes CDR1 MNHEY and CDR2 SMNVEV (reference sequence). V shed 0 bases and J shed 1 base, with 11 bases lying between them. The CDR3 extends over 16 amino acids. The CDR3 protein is CASSLSKRQGTDTQYF. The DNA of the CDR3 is TGTGCCAGCAGTTTATCGAAGAGACAGGGCACAGATACGCAGTATTTT.

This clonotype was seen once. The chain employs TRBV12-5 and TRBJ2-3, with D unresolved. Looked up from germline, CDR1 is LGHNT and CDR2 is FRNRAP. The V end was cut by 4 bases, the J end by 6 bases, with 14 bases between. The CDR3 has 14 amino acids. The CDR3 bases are TGTGCTAGTGGTTCCTTCGCATTGGGGGATACGCAGTATTTT. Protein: CASGSFALGDTQYF.

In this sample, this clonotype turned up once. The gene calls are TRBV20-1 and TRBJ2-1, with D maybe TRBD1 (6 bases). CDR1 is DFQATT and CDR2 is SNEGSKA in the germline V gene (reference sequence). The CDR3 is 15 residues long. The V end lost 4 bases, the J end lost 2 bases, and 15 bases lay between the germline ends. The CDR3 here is CSATEPRTAYNEQFF. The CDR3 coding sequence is TGCAGTGCTACCGAGCCCCGGACAGCCTACAATGAGCAGTTCTTC.

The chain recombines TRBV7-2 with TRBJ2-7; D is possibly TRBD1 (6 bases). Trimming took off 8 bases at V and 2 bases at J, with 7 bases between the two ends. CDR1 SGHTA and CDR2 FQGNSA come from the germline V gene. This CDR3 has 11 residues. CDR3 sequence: CASGQPYEQYF. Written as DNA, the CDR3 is TGTGCCAGCGGACAGCCCTACGAGCAGTACTTC.

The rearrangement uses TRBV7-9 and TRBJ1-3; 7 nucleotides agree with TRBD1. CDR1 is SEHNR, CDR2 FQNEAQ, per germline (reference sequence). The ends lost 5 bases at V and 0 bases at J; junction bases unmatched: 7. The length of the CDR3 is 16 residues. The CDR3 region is CASSLSRTGSGNTIYF. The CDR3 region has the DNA TGTGCCAGCAGCCTCTCCCGGACAGGCTCTGGAAACACCATATATTTT.

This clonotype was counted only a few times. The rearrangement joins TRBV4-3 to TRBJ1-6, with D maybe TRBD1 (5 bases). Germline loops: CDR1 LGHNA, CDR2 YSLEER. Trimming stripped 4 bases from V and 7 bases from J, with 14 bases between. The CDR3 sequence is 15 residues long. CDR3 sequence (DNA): TGCGCCAGCAGCCCGGCGGACACTTCGAATTCACCCCTCCACTTT. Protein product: CASSPADTSNSPLHF.

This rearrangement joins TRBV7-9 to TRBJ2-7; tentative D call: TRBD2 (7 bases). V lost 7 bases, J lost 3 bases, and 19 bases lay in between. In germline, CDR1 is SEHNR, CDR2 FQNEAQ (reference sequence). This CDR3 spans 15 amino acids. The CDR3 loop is CASTSGGPSGYEQYV. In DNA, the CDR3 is TGTGCCAGCACATCGGGGGGCCCCTCAGGCTACGAGCAGTACGTC.

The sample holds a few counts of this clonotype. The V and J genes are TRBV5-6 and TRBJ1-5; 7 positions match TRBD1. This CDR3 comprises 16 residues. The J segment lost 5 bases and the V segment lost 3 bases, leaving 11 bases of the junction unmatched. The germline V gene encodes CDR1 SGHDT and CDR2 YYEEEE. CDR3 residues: CASSSEGQTYHQPQHF. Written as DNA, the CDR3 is TGTGCCAGCAGCTCTGAGGGACAGACTTATCATCAGCCCCAGCATTTT. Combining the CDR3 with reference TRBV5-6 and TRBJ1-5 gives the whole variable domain DAGVTQSPTHLIKTRGQQVTLRCSPKSGHDTVSWYQQALGQGPQFIFQYYEEEERQRGNFPDRFSGHQFPNYSSELNVNALLLGDSALYLCASSSEGQTYHQPQHFGDGTRLSIL.

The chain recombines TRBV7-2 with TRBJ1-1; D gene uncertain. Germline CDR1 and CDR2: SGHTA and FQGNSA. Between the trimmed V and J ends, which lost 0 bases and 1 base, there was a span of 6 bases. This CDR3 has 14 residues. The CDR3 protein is CASSLAPKNTEAFF. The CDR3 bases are TGTGCCAGCAGCTTAGCCCCTAAGAACACTGAAGCTTTCTTT.

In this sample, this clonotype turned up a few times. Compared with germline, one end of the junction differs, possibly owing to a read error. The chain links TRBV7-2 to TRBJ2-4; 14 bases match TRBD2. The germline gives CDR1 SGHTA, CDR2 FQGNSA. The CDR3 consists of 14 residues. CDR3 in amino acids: CASSPGLAGDYRVF. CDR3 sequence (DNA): TGTGCCAGCAGCCCGGGACTAGCGGGGGACTATCGAGTCTTC.

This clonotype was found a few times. CDR3 sequence (DNA): TGCGCCAGCAGCTACGGGACAGCGGGTCAGCCCCAGCATTTT. Its protein is CASSYGTAGQPQHF. The chain is built from TRBV5-1 and TRBJ1-5; 7 bases fit TRBD1. Germline V gene lookup returns CDR1 SGHRS and CDR2 YFSETQ. The junction had 6 bases not matched to a gene; V was cut back by 3 bases and J by 6 bases. The length of the CDR3 is 14 residues.

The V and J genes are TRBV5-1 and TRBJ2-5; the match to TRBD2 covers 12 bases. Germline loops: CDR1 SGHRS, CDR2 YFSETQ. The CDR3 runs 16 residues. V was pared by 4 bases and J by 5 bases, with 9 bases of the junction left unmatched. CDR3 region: CASSPPSGGVEETQYF. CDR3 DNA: TGCGCCAGCAGCCCCCCTAGCGGGGGGGTGGAGGAGACCCAGTACTTC.

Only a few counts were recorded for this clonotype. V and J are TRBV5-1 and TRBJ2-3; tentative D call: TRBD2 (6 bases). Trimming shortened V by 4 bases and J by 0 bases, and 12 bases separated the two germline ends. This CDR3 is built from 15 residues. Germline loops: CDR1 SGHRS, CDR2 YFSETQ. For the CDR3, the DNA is TGCGCCAGCAGCGCGGGACTGTCAAGCACAGATACGCAGTATTTT. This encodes CASSAGLSSTDTQYF.

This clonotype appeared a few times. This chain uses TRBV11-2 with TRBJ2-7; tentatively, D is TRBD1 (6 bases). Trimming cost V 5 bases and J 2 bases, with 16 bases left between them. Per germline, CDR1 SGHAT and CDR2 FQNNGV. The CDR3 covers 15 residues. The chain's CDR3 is CASSQVRQATYEQYF. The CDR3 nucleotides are TGTGCCAGCAGCCAAGTTAGACAGGCAACCTACGAGCAGTACTTC.

This chain's CDR3 is CSVGMTQGYGYTF. The CDR3 DNA follows: TGCAGCGTTGGAATGACCCAGGGCTATGGCTACACCTTC. The chain has TRBV29-1 and TRBJ1-2; D might be TRBD1 (5 bases). CDR3 length equals 13 residues. Germline-derived CDR1 and CDR2 are SQVTM and ANQGSEA. Trimming pared 4 bases from V and 4 bases from J, leaving 13 bases between. The variable domain in full, completed from reference TRBV29-1 and TRBJ1-2, reads SAVISQKPSRDICQRGTSLTIQCQVDSQVTMMFWYRQQPGQSLTLIATANQGSEATYESGFVIDKFPISRPNLTFSTLTVSNMSPEDSSIYLCSVGMTQGYGYTFGSGTRLTVV.

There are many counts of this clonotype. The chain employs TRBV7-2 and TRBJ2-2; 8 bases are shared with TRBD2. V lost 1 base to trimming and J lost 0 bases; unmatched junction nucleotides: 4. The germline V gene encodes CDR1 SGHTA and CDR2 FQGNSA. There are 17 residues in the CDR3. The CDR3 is CASSLGLAGTNTGELFF. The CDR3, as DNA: TGTGCCAGCAGCTTAGGCCTAGCGGGTACGAACACCGGGGAGCTGTTTTTT.

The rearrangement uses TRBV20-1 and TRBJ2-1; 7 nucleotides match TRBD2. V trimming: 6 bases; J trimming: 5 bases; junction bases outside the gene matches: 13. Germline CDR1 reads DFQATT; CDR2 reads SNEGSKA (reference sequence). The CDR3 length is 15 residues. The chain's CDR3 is CSAPLPGRGNNEQFF. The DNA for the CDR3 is TGCAGTGCCCCCCTCCCCGGGCGGGGGAACAATGAGCAGTTCTTC.

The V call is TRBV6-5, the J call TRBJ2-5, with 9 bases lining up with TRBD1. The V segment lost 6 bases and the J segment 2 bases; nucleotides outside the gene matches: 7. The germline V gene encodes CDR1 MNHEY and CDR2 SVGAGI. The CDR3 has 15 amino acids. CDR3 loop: CASSYRGRLQETQYF. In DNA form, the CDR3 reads TGTGCCAGCAGCTACAGGGGGCGCCTGCAAGAGACCCAGTACTTC.

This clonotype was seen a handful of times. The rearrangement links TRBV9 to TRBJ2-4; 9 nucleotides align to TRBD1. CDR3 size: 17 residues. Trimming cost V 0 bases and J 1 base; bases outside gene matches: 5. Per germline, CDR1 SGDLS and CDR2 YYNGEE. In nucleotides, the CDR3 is TGTGCCAGCAGCGTAGGAGGAGGGACAGGGGCCAAAAACATTCAGTACTTC. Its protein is CASSVGGGTGAKNIQYF.

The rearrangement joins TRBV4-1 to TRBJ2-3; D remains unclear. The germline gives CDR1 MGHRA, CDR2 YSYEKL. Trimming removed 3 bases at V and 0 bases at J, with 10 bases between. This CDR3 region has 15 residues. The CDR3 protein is CASSQSGPSTDTQYF. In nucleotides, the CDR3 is TGCGCCAGCAGCCAGTCCGGTCCTAGCACAGATACGCAGTATTTT.